This T cell receptor beta chain is from a study of blood T cell repertoires in COVID-19. Looking at the study overall: Researchers got acute and convalescent COVID-19 samples from the United States, Italy and Spain. PBMCs, B-cell-depleted T cells, or T cells provided the cDNA or gDNA that made up the material.

TCRdb keeps only in-frame clones here, not all; method: immunoSEQ multiplex PCR. The sample comprises 170,000 or so clones, approximately 83% of which are singletons, and less than 3% rests with the top ten. Germline V gene lookup returns CDR1 SGHTA and CDR2 FQGTGA. This CDR3 is built from 13 residues. V was pared by 6 bases and J by 3 bases, with 3 bases of the junction left unmatched. This clonotype was sampled from a woman aged 60 to 75 with acute or convalescent COVID-19. V usage is TRBV7-3 and J usage is TRBJ2-3; 7 bases are shared with TRBD1. The material sequenced was peripheral blood. CDR3 residues: CASRTGKTDTQYF. CDR3 DNA sequence: TGTGCCAGCAGGACAGGGAAAACAGATACGCAGTATTTT.